The T cell receptor beta chain under discussion was sequenced for a study of T cell responses to AZD1222 COVID-19 vaccine. Here immunoSEQ multiplex PCR was the method, and the copy in TCRdb shows in-frame clones only, minus some. The sample has 150,000 to 200,000 clones, approximately 87% seen once; the top ten hold approximately 2.7%. The specimen comprised peripheral blood, sampled on day 0 of MenACWY control vaccination. The sequence came from an adult in good health.

DNA of the CDR3: TGCGCCAGCAGTGGGTCGAGATGGGAGACCCAGTACTTC. This codes for CASSGSRWETQYF. V is TRBV10-2 and J is TRBJ2-5, with D unresolved. The germline gives CDR1 WSHSY, CDR2 SAAADI. Trimming cost V 4 bases and J 5 bases, with 11 bases left between them. The CDR3 is made up of 13 amino acids.